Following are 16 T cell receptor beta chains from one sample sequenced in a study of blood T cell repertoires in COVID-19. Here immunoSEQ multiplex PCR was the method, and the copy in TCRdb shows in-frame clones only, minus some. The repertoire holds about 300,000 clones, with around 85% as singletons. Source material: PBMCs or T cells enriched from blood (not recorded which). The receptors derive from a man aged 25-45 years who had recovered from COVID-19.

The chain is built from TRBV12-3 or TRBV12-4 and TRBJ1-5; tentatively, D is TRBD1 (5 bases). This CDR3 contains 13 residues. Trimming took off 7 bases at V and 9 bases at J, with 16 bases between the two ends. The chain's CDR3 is CASTTWGGGPQHF. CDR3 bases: TGTGCCAGCACCACCTGGGGGGGTGGGCCCCAGCATTTT.

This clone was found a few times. The CDR3 reads CASSLGTGYEKLFF. CDR3 DNA sequence: TGTGCCAGCAGCCTAGGGACAGGGTATGAAAAACTGTTTTTT. J is TRBJ1-4 and V is TRBV7-6; 9 bases fit TRBD1. This CDR3 has 14 amino acids. With 5 bases clipped from V and 6 bases from J, the junction kept 4 bases outside the gene matches. The V gene's germline CDR1 is SGHVS and CDR2 FNYEAQ.

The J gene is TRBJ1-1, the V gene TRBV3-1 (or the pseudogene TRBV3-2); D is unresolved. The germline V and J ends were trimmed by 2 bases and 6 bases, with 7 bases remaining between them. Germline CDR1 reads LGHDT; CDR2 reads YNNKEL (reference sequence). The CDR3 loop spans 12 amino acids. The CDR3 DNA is TGTGCCAGCAGCCAACGGGGTGCTGAAGCTTTCTTT. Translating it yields CASSQRGAEAFF.

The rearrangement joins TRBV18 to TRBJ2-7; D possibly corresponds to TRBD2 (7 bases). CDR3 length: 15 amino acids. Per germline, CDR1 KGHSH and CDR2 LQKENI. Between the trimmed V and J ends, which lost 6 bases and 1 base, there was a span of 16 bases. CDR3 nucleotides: TGTGCCAGCTCGTCTGGGGGGGCGCAGTCCTACGAGCAGTACTTC. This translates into CASSSGGAQSYEQYF.

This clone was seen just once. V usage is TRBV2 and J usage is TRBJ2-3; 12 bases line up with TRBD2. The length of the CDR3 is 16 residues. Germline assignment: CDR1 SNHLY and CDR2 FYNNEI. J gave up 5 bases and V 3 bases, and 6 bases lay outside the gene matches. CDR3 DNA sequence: TGTGCCAGCAGTGATAGGGGGACTAGCGGGCTAGATACGCAGTATTTT. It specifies CASSDRGTSGLDTQYF. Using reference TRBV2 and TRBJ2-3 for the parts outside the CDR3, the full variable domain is EPEVTQTPSHQVTQMGQEVILRCVPISNHLYFYWYRQILGQKVEFLVSFYNNEISEKSEIFDDQFSVERPDGSNFTLKIRSTKLEDSAMYFCASSDRGTSGLDTQYFGPGTRLTVL.

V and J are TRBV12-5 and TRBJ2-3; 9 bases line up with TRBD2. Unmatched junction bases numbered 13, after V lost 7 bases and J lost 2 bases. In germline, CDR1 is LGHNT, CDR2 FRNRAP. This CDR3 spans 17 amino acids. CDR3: CASAFGGGARATDTQYF. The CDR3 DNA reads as TGTGCTAGTGCTTTTGGCGGGGGGGCGAGGGCCACAGATACGCAGTATTTT.

The CDR3 DNA follows: TGTGCCAGCAGCCGAGGGACAGTGGGAAACACTGAAGCTTTCTTT. It specifies CASSRGTVGNTEAFF. The chain links TRBV3-1 (or the pseudogene TRBV3-2) to TRBJ1-1, with TRBD1 matching 7 bases. The CDR3 totals 15 residues. CDR1 LGHDT and CDR2 YNNKEL come from the germline V gene (reference sequence). V lost 4 bases and J lost 2; bases outside the gene matches: 7.

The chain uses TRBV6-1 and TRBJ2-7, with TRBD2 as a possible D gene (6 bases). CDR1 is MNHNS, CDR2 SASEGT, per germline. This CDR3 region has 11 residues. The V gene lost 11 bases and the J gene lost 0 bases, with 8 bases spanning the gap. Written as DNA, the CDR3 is TGTGCCGTGGGGGGCTCCTACGAGCAGTACTTC. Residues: CAVGGSYEQYF.

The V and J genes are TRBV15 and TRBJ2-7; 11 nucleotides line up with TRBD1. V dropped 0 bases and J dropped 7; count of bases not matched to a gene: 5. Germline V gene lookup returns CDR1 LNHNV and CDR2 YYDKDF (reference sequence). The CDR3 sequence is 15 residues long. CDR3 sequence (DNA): TGTGCCACCAGCAGAGATGGACAGGGGGCGAGGGAGCAGTACTTC. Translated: CATSRDGQGAREQYF.

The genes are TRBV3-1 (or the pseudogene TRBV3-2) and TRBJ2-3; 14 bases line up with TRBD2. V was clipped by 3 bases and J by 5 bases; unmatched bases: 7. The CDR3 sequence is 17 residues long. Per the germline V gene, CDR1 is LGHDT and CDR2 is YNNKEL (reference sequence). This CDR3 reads CASSHRLAGGLGDTQYF. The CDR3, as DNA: TGTGCCAGCAGCCACCGACTAGCGGGGGGGCTAGGAGATACGCAGTATTTT.

The CDR3 region has the DNA TGTGCCAGCAGTTATGAGGAGGGGGCCCTTAATTCACCCCTCCACTTT. It yields the protein CASSYEEGALNSPLHF. This chain uses TRBV6-5 with TRBJ1-6, with 7 bases fitting TRBD1. Unmatched junction bases numbered 8, after V lost 3 bases and J lost 6 bases. This CDR3 comprises 16 residues. Germline assignment: CDR1 MNHEY and CDR2 SVGAGI.

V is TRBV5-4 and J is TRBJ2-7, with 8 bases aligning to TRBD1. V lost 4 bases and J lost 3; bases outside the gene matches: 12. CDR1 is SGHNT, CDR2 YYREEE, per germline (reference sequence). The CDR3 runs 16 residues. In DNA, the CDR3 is TGTGCCAGCAGCCCGGCTCCGGGACAGGAAATCTACGAGCAGTACTTC. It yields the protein CASSPAPGQEIYEQYF.

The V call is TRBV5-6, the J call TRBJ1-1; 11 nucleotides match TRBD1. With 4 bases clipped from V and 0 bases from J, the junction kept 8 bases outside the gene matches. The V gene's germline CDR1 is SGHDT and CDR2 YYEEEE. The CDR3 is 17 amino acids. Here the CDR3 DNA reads TGTGCCAGCAGCCCGGGACAGGGGGTCATCATGAACACTGAAGCTTTCTTT. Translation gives CASSPGQGVIMNTEAFF.

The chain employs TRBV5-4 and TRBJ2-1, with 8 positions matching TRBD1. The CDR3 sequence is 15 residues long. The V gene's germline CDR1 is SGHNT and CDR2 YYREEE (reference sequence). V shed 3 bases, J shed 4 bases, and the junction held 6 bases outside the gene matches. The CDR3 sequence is CASSYDRGEYNEQFF. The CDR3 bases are TGTGCCAGCAGCTACGACAGGGGAGAGTACAATGAGCAGTTCTTC. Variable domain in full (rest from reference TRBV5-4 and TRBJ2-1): ETGVTQSPTHLIKTRGQQVTLRCSSQSGHNTVSWYQQALGQGPQFIFQYYREEENGRGNFPPRFSGLQFPNYSSELNVNALELDDSALYLCASSYDRGEYNEQFFGPGTRLTVL.

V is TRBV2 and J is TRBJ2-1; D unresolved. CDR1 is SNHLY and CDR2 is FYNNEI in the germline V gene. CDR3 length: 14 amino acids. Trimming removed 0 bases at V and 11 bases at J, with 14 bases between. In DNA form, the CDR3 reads TGTGCCAGCAGTGAAGCTCCACTCAACGAAAAGCAGTTCTTC. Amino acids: CASSEAPLNEKQFF.

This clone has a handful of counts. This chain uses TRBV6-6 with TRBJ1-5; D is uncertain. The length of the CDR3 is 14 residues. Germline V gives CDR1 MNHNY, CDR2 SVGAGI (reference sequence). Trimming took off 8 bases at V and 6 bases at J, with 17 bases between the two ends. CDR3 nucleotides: TGTGCCAGCGTTTCGACTCCGGTCGGTCAGCCCCAGCATTTT. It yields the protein CASVSTPVGQPQHF.